A selection of T cell receptor beta chains follows, all from one sample in a study of tumor-infiltrating lymphocytes in primary liver carcinoma. TCRdb re-analysed the multiplex PCR reads in MiXCR, keeping a single row per CDR3 protein. The sample holds some 40,000 distinct CDR3 sequences, roughly 75% seen once. The sample was tumor-adjacent normal liver tissue. These receptors were collected from a man in his forties with primary liver carcinoma and hepatitis B virus infection. Both conserved end residues are part of each CDR3. D genes are given only for firm matches. Not all rows give a size; the values are once, few, many and, for expanded clones, a class.

>TRBV29-1|.|TRBD1|TRBJ1-1
CSGSGGWGMNTEASF
TGCAGCGGCTCAGGGGGCTGGGGAATGAACACCGAAGCTTCCTTT
>TRBV15|.|.|TRBJ2-5
CATSSDGGGLQETQLF
TGTGCCACCAGCAGCGATGGCGGAGGACTCCAAGAGACCCAGCTCTTC
>TRBV6-1|.|.|TRBJ2-2
CASKPNGNTWELFF
TGTGCCAGCAAGCCTAACGGTAACACCTGGGAGCTGTTTTTT
>TRBV4-2|.|.|TRBJ2-2
CARSQEFGSTGELFF
TGTGCCAGGAGCCAAGAGTTTGGGAGCACCGGGGAGCTGTTTTTT
>TRBV5-1|many|TRBD2|TRBJ2-7
CASSLEAGGVYEQYF
TGCGCCAGCAGCTTGGAGGCGGGAGGGGTGTACGAGCAGTACTTC
>TRBV6-4|.|.|TRBJ2-2
CARSAEGAGELFF
TGTGCCCGCAGCGCGGAAGGGGCAGGGGAGCTGTTTTTT
>TRBV6-5|.|TRBD1|TRBJ2-2
CASSYSGTGATWELLF
TGTGCCAGCAGTTACTCGGGGACAGGGGCCACCTGGGAGCTGCTTTTT
>TRBV28|.|.|TRBJ2-2
CASSQSRDSYIGELFF
TGTGCTAGCAGTCAATCAAGGGACTCCTACATCGGGGAGCTGTTTTTT
>TRBV12-3/TRBV12-4|.|.|TRBJ2-3
CDSTDLSRTDMQYF
TGTGACAGCACCGATCTTAGCCGCACAGATATGCAGTATTTT
>TRBV4-1|.|.|TRBJ1-4
CASSPFLGAVKKLFF
TGCGCCAGCAGCCCGTTTTTGGGGGCTGTGAAAAAACTGTTTTTT
>TRBV29-1|.|.|TRBJ2-7
CSVEDHSSYELYF
TGTAGCGTTGAAGATCACAGCTCCTACGAGCTGTACTTC
>TRBV7-8|.|TRBD2|TRBJ2-1
CASSLTSRRVNEQFF
TGTGCCAGCAGCCTGACTAGCAGGAGGGTCAATGAGCAGTTCTTT
>TRBV9|few|.|TRBJ2-1
CASSAGGNEQFF
TGTGCCAGCAGCGCCGGCGGCAATGAGCAGTTCTTC
>TRBV11-1|.|TRBD1|TRBJ2-7
CASAPGGQANYEQYF
TGTGCCAGCGCCCCTGGGGGACAGGCGAACTATGAGCAGTACTTC
>TRBV12-3/TRBV12-4|.|.|TRBJ2-1
CVSSPGIGGNFF
TGTGTCAGCAGCCCAGGGATAGGGGGGAACTTCTTC
>TRBV24-1|.|.|TRBJ1-1
CVTSGAGAENTEAFF
TGTGTCACCAGTGGTGCGGGGGCGGAGAACACTGAAGCTTTCTTT
>TRBV29-1|once|.|TRBJ1-3
CSLVTNSGNTIYF
TGCAGCCTCGTAACTAACTCTGGAAACACCATATATTTT
>TRBV6-1|.|TRBD1|TRBJ2-4
CASCATGGFGKNIQCF
TGTGCCAGCTGTGCCACAGGGGGGTTCGGCAAAAACATTCAGTGCTTC
>TRBV5-1|many|.|TRBJ2-1
CASSYSGAYNEQFF
TGCGCCAGCAGCTATTCGGGAGCCTACAATGAGCAGTTCTTC
>TRBV10-3|.|TRBD2|TRBJ2-1
CAISEQGLVGFNSYNEQFF
TGTGCCATCAGTGAGCAGGGACTAGTGGGATTCAACTCCTACAATGAGCAGTTCTTC
>TRBV28|.|.|TRBJ2-3
CASSLQNTDTQYF
TGTGCCAGCAGTTTACAGAACACAGACACGCAGTATTTT
>TRBV5-8|.|.|TRBJ2-7
CVSSVGQPYEQYF
TGTGTCAGCAGCGTAGGACAGCCCTACGAACAGTACTTC
>TRBV29-1|.|TRBD1|TRBJ2-5
CSGGQTRQETQYF
TGCAGCGGGGGACAGACCCGGCAAGAGACCCAGTACTTC
>TRBV28|many|.|TRBJ1-1
CASSFRRLNTEAFF
TGTGCCAGCAGTTTCCGACGCTTGAACACTGAAGCTTTCTTT
>TRBV11-2|.|TRBD1|TRBJ2-6
CTSSMGRDRGISPSGANVLTF
TGTACCAGCAGCATGGGGAGAGACAGGGGCATTTCCCCCTCTGGGGCCAACGTCCTGACTTTC
>TRBV6-5|.|.|TRBJ2-7
CGSNSGREQYF
TGTGGCAGCAATTCGGGTCGCGAGCAGTACTTC
>TRBV11-2|.|.|TRBJ2-5
CASSPVRLVQEAQYF
TGTGCCAGCAGCCCCGTCAGGCTTGTCCAAGAGGCCCAGTACTTC
>TRBV12-3/TRBV12-4|.|.|TRBJ2-7
CASSLLIGLKSEQYF
TGCGCCAGCAGTTTATTGATAGGGCTAAAGAGCGAGCAGTACTTT
>TRBV10-2|.|TRBD2|TRBJ2-5
CASRGLAGGGTQHF
TGCGCCAGCCGAGGACTAGCGGGAGGAGGGACCCAGCACTTC
>TRBV6-5|.|TRBD1|TRBJ2-5
CSSSQQGWEETQYF
TGTAGCAGCAGCCAACAGGGGTGGGAAGAGACCCAGTATTTC
>TRBV6-2/TRBV6-3|.|.|TRBJ2-3
CAGSFLGRLGGVTQYF
TGCGCCGGCAGCTTCCTAGGACGGCTTGGGGGAGTTACGCAGTATTTT
>TRBV30|.|TRBD2|TRBJ2-3
CAWSVTSERADTQYF
TGTGCCTGGAGTGTGACTAGCGAGAGAGCAGATACGCAGTATTTT
>TRBV28|many|TRBD1|TRBJ2-7
CASTPTGASYEQYF
TGTGCCAGCACTCCGACAGGGGCGTCCTACGAGCAGTACTTC
>TRBV11-1|.|.|TRBJ2-4
CASSFPGASRTKNIQYF
TGTGCCAGCAGCTTTCCGGGGGCTAGCAGGACCAAAAACATTCAGTACTTC
>TRBV29-1|.|.|TRBJ2-3
CSVAGPATQYF
TGCAGCGTTGCCGGGCCCGCAACGCAGTATTTT
>TRBV5-4|.|.|TRBJ1-2
CPSSLGLGGGPHGGQGYTF
TGTCCCAGCAGCTTGGGTCTCGGTGGGGGACCCCATGGCGGGCAGGGCTACACCTTC
>TRBV4-2|.|.|TRBJ2-1
CISSQDWATGGEQFF
TGTATCAGCAGCCAAGATTGGGCTACCGGCGGTGAGCAGTTCTTC
>TRBV11-2|.|.|TRBJ1-3
CASILGGDPGNTLYF
TGTGCCAGCATCCTGGGCGGGGACCCGGGAAACACATTATATTTT
>TRBV10-3|.|.|TRBJ2-3
CAISGTGTIDTQYF
TGTGCCATTAGTGGTACAGGGACCATAGATACGCAGTATTTT
>TRBV5-5|.|.|TRBJ2-7
CASSSRSSYEQYF
TGTGCCAGCAGCTCGCGGAGCTCCTACGAGCAGTACTTC
>TRBV29-1|.|.|TRBJ1-1
CSVEVGRGMDTEAFF
TGCAGCGTTGAAGTGGGGAGGGGAATGGACACTGAAGCTTTCTTT
>TRBV28|.|.|TRBJ2-4
CASRPPGQGSIQYF
TGTGCCAGCAGACCTCCGGGGCAGGGAAGCATTCAGTACTTC
>TRBV5-1|.|TRBD1|TRBJ2-3
CASSPGDRPTDTQYF
TGCGCCAGCAGCCCGGGGGACAGGCCCACAGATACGCAGTATTTT
>TRBV5-1|.|.|TRBJ1-1
CTSSDRPGWNTEAFF
TGCACCAGCAGCGACAGGCCGGGGTGGAACACTGAAGCTTTCTTT
>TRBV5-8|.|TRBD2|TRBJ2-1
CASSSGLAGLYNEHFF
TGTGCCAGCAGCTCAGGACTAGCGGGATTATACAATGAGCACTTCTTC
>TRBV10-3|.|TRBD1|TRBJ1-3
CTIETGKVNTIYF
TGTACCATCGAGACAGGGAAAGTAAACACCATATATTTT
>TRBV29-1|medium-sized|.|TRBJ2-2
CSVVVGIVNTGELFF
TGCAGCGTTGTAGTGGGAATCGTGAACACCGGGGAGCTGTTTTTT
>TRBV11-3|.|.|TRBJ1-5
CVSCLDLWVAQPQHF
TGTGTCAGCTGCTTAGATCTGTGGGTGGCTCAGCCCCAGCATTTT
>TRBV12-3/TRBV12-4|.|.|TRBJ1-4
CDSSSFGAANEKLFF
TGTGACAGCAGTTCTTTTGGGGCAGCTAATGAAAAGCTGTTTTTT
>TRBV28|.|.|TRBJ2-1
CASMWGGPYDEHFF
TGTGCCAGCATGTGGGGAGGTCCTTACGATGAGCACTTCTTC
>TRBV6-5|many|.|TRBJ2-5
CASKLNLGQETQYF
TGTGCCAGCAAGCTTAATCTCGGCCAAGAGACCCAGTACTTC
>TRBV6-2/TRBV6-3|few|.|TRBJ2-2
CASSSGSGELFF
TGTGCCAGCAGTTCAGGGTCCGGGGAGCTGTTTTTT
>TRBV6-5|.|.|TRBJ2-7
CACSYFLGGEAYEQYF
TGTGCCTGCAGTTACTTCCTCGGAGGGGAGGCCTACGAGCAGTACTTC
>TRBV30|many|.|TRBJ1-4
CAWSSQGREKLFF
TGTGCCTGGAGTAGCCAGGGACGTGAAAAACTGTTTTTT
>TRBV5-4|.|.|TRBJ2-1
CASSLDLTGVHFF
TGTGCCAGCAGCTTGGACCTAACGGGGGTGCACTTCTTC
>TRBV28|.|.|TRBJ1-3
CASSYFGNTIYF
TGTGCCAGCAGTTACTTCGGAAACACCATATATTTT
>TRBV11-2|.|TRBD1|TRBJ2-2
CASSKGANTWELFF
TGTGCCAGCAGCAAGGGGGCGAACACCTGGGAGCTGTTTTTT